This TCR beta chain stems from a study of monozygotic twins with inflammatory bowel disease. Every TCR library consumed roughly 3,500 ng of total RNA. Template switching appended UMIs that held a 6-nucleotide sample barcode. TCRdb reanalyzed the 5' RACE reads, giving one entry per CDR3 protein sequence and no DNA. Its table records 150,000 to 200,000 distinct CDR3 sequences. The germline gives CDR1 MGHRA, CDR2 YSYEKL. CDR3 size: 14 residues. The sequencing input was blood. The genes are TRBV4-1 and TRBJ1-4. The source is a human donor with ulcerative colitis or Crohn's disease, or a healthy co-twin of an affected twin (not recorded which). This CDR3 reads CASSQVSGRRGLFF.